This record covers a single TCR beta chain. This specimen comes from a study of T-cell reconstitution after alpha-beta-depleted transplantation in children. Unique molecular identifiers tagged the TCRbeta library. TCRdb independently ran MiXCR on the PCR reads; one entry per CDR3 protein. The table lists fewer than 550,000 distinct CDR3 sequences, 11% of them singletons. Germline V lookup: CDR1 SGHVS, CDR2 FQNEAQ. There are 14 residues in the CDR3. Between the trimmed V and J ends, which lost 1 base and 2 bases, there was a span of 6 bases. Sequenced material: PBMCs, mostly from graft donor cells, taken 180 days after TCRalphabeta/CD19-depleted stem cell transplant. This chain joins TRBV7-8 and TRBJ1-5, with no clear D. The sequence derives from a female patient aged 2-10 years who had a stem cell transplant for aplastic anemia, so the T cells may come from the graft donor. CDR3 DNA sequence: TGTGCCAGCAGCTTAGTTCAAGGCAATCAGCCCCAGCATTTT. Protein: CASSLVQGNQPQHF. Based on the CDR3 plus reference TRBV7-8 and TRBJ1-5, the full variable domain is GAGVSQSPRYKVAKRGQDVALRCDPISGHVSLFWYQQALGQGPEFLTYFQNEAQLDKSGLPSDRFFAERPEGSVSTLKIQRTQQEDSAVYLCASSLVQGNQPQHFGDGTRLSIL.